This passage covers 2 T cell receptor beta chains from one sample sequenced in a study of regulatory T cells in long-lasting Graves disease. Indicated time point: persistent/refractory GD, antithyroid drugs over 5 years with positive TRAb. Following extraction of RNA from PBMCs, that RNA was used to make the TCR library. Libraries of TCR beta came from iRepertoire HTBI primers plus Arm-PCR of CDR3 regions. TCRdb analysed the multiplex PCR reads with MiXCR anew, one entry per CDR3 protein. The sample has about 300,000 distinct CDR3 sequences, 22% seen once; the top ten hold around three fifths. Sequencing was performed on peripheral blood mononuclear cells (PBMCs), taken when the disease was refractory, from a patient treated with antithyroid drugs. The receptors here all came from a female donor with Graves disease.

This chain connects TRBV15 to TRBJ2-7; TRBD2 agrees at 11 bases. CDR3 length equals 14 residues. Trimming cost V 3 bases and J 3 bases; bases outside gene matches: 1. The germline V gene encodes CDR1 LNHNV and CDR2 YYDKDF (reference sequence). CDR3 sequence: CATSRTSGDYEQYF. CDR3 DNA: TGTGCCACCAGCAGGACTAGCGGGGACTACGAGCAGTACTTC.

As for this clonotype: A junction end diverges from the germline sequence, so it may reflect a read error. The J gene is TRBJ1-2, the V gene TRBV5-1; 8 bases align to TRBD1. This CDR3 contains 14 residues. Per the germline V gene, CDR1 is SGHRS and CDR2 is YFSETQ. Written as DNA, the CDR3 is TGCACCAGCAGCTCGACAGGGGATTCCAATGGCTACACCTTC. Protein sequence: CTSSSTGDSNGYTF.